This is a list of T cell receptor beta chains from one sample in a study of cytomegalovirus exposure and HLA in healthy donors. The assay was immunoSEQ multiplex PCR, and TCRdb's table has in-frame clones only and misses some. The data show approximately 160,000 clones, about 79% seen once. What was sequenced was PBMCs. The receptors stem from a male donor in good health and CMV-seronegative. Both conserved end residues are part of each CDR3. The D gene is left open where the match is weak. Only part of the rows carry a size: once, few, many, or a class if the clone is expanded.

.	TRBD1	TRBV7-2	TRBJ1-6	TGTGCCAGCAACTTACCGGGACAGGGCAGTTCACCCCTCCACTTT	CASNLPGQGSSPLHF
.	.	TRBV6-5	TRBJ1-2	TGTGCCAGCAGTTACCCGGGGACTCCATATGGCTACACCTTC	CASSYPGTPYGYTF
once	.	TRBV30	TRBJ2-5	TGTGCCTGGACCAAGGGAGGGGGACCCCAAGAGACCCAGTACTTC	CAWTKGGGPQETQYF
.	TRBD1	TRBV6-1	TRBJ2-1	TGTGCCAGCAGTGCAACCGGGACAGGGATTGAGCAGTTCTTC	CASSATGTGIEQFF
.	TRBD1	TRBV7-6	TRBJ1-4	TGTGCCAGCAGGGACAGGGGAAAAGAAAAACTGTTTTTT	CASRDRGKEKLFF
.	TRBD1	TRBV5-4	TRBJ2-6	TGTGCCAGCAGCTCGACAGGGATCGGCCCTGGGGCCAACGTCCTGACTTTC	CASSSTGIGPGANVLTF
.	.	TRBV18	TRBJ1-2	TGTGCCAGCTCGGGGCAGGGGAAGAGCGCTATTAATTATGGCTACACCTTC	CASSGQGKSAINYGYTF
.	TRBD2	TRBV4-1	TRBJ2-3	TGCGCCAGCAGCCCGACTAGCGGGAGTGCAGATACGCAGTATTTT	CASSPTSGSADTQYF
.	.	TRBV7-9	TRBJ2-7	TGTTCCAGCACCCAAGTCCAGGGGGGTGAGCAGTACTTC	CSSTQVQGGEQYF
.	TRBD1	TRBV25-1	TRBJ2-1	TGTGCCAGCAGTGAATCACAGGGGGCGGGCTACAATGAGCAGTTCTTC	CASSESQGAGYNEQFF
.	.	TRBV10-3	TRBJ1-2	TGTGCCATCAGTGAGTCGACTGGGGCAAGAACATATGGCTACACCTTC	CAISESTGARTYGYTF
.	.	TRBV18	TRBJ2-5	TGTGCCAGCTCCCAAGGACTTCAAGAGACCCAGTACTTC	CASSQGLQETQYF
.	TRBD1	TRBV5-4	TRBJ1-4	TGTGCCAGCAGCGGCCAACAGGGGGCACGCGATGAAAAACTGTTTTTT	CASSGQQGARDEKLFF
.	.	TRBV7-6	TRBJ2-7	TGTGCCAGCAGCTTAGATTTCGGGTTCTTATACGAGCAGTACTTC	CASSLDFGFLYEQYF
.	.	TRBV7-9	TRBJ2-1	TGTGCCAGCAGCTTTTCCCAGGGGATGAATGAGCAGTTCTTC	CASSFSQGMNEQFF
.	TRBD1	TRBV6-6	TRBJ1-6	TGTGCCAGCAGGTTCACAGGGGGCGCGTGGGATTCACCCCTCCACTTT	CASRFTGGAWDSPLHF
.	TRBD1	TRBV5-6	TRBJ2-7	TGTGCCAGCAGCCAGGGGGGTGTCAGGGGGCGGGTTTATGGCGAGCAGTACTTC	CASSQGGVRGRVYGEQYF
few	TRBD1	TRBV5-1	TRBJ2-2	TGCGCCAGCAGCGCCGGACAGGTTGCTACCGGGGAGCTGTTTTTT	CASSAGQVATGELFF
.	.	TRBV6-5	TRBJ1-2	TGTGCCAGCAGGGGAAGGGATGGAGGGGGCTACACCTTC	CASRGRDGGGYTF
.	TRBD2	TRBV6-4	TRBJ2-1	TGTGCCAGCAGTGCTATACCGGGACTAGCGGGTGAGCAGTTCTTC	CASSAIPGLAGEQFF
.	TRBD1	TRBV7-2	TRBJ2-7	TGTGCCAGCAGCTTAGAGGGACAGGGGTCCGAGCAGTACTTC	CASSLEGQGSEQYF
.	.	TRBV6-6	TRBJ2-7	TGTGCCAGCAGGACGGGAACCTACGAGCAGTACTTC	CASRTGTYEQYF
few	TRBD1	TRBV10-3	TRBJ1-2	TGTGCCACTCCCGGACAGGGGGCCTTTGGCTACACCTTC	CATPGQGAFGYTF
.	TRBD2	TRBV5-4	TRBJ2-1	TGTGCCAGCAGCTCCAGGACTAGCGGCACCTCAGGGGAGCAGTTCTTC	CASSSRTSGTSGEQFF
few	TRBD1	TRBV5-1	TRBJ1-1	TGCGCCAGCAGCTTGAGGAGGGGGACAGGGGGGAGGGTGACCACTGAAGCTTTCTTT	CASSLRRGTGGRVTTEAFF
once	TRBD2	TRBV10-3	TRBJ2-1	TGTGCCATCGGGGACTATGGGGATGAGCAGTTCTTC	CAIGDYGDEQFF
.	TRBD2	TRBV7-9	TRBJ2-7	TGTGCCAGCAGCTTGTCTCTTAGTAGCGGGGCCGGCTACGAGCAGTACTTC	CASSLSLSSGAGYEQYF
.	TRBD1	TRBV19	TRBJ1-5	TGTGCCAGTAGTAGACTCCCCGGGACAGATCGAAGTGGCAATCAGCCCCAGCATTTT	CASSRLPGTDRSGNQPQHF